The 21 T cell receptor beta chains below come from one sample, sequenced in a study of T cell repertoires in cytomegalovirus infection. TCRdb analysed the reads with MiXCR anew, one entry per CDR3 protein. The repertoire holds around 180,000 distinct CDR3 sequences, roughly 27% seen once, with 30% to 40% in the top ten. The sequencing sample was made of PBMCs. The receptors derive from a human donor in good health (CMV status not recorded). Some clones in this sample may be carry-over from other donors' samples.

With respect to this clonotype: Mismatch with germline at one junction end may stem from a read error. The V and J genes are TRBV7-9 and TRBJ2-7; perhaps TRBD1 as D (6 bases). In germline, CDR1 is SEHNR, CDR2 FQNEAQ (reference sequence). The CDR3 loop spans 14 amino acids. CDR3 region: CDSSFQDSSYEQYF. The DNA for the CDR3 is TGTGACAGCAGCTTCCAGGACAGCTCCTACGAGCAGTACTTC.

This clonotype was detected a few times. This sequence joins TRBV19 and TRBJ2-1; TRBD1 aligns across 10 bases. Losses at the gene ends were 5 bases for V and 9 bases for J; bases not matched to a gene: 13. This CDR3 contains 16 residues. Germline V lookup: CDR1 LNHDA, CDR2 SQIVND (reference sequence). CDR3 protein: CASSLRRDRGVGEQFF. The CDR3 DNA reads TGTGCCAGTAGTCTCCGGCGGGACAGGGGAGTGGGTGAGCAGTTCTTC.

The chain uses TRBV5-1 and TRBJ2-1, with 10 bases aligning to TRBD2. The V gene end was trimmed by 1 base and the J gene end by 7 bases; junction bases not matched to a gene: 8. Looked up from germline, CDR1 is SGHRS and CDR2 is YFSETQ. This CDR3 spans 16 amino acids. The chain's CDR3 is CASSLYSGGAVNEQFF. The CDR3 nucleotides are TGCGCCAGCAGCTTGTACAGCGGGGGGGCCGTGAATGAGCAGTTCTTC. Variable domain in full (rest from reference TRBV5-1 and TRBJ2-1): KAGVTQTPRYLIKTRGQQVTLSCSPISGHRSVSWYQQTPGQGLQFLFEYFSETQRNKGNFPGRFSGRQFSNSRSEMNVSTLELGDSALYLCASSLYSGGAVNEQFFGPGTRLTVL.

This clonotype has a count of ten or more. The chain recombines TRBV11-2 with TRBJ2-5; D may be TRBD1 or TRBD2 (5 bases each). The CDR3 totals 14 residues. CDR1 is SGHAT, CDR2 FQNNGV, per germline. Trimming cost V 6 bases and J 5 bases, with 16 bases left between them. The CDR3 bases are TGTGCCAGCAGAGCACCGGGACGAAGGGAGACCCAGTACTTC. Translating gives CASRAPGRRETQYF.

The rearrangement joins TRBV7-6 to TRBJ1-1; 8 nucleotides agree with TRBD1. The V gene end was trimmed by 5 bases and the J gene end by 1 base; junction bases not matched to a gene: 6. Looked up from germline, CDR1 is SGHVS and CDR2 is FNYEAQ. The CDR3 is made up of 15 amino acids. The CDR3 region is CASSPLTGANTEAFF. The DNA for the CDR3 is TGTGCCAGCAGCCCCCTGACAGGGGCGAACACTGAAGCTTTCTTT. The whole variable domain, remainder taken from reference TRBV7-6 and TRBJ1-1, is GAGVSQSPRYKVTKRGQDVALRCDPISGHVSLYWYRQALGQGPEFLTYFNYEAQQDKSGLPNDRFSAERPEGSISTLTIQRTEQRDSAMYRCASSPLTGANTEAFFGQGTRLTVV.

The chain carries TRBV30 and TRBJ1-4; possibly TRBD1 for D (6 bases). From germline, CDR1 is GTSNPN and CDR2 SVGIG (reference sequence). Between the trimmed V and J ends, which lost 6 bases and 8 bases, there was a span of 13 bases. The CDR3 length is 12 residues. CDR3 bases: TGTGCCTGCCAGGGGAGAGACGAAAAACTGTTTTTT. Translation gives CACQGRDEKLFF.

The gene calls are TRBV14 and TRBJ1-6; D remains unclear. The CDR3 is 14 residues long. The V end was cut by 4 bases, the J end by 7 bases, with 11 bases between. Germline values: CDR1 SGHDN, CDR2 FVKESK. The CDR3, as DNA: TGTGCCAGCAGCCCCGGACCGGGCAATTCACCCCTCCACTTT. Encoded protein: CASSPGPGNSPLHF.

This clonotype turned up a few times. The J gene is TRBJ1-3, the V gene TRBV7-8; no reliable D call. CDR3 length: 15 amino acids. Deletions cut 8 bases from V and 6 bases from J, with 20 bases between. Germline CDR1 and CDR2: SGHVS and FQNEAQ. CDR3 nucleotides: TGTGCCAGCTCAAGCTTATTCCAGAAAAAAAACACCATATATTTT. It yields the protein CASSSLFQKKNTIYF.

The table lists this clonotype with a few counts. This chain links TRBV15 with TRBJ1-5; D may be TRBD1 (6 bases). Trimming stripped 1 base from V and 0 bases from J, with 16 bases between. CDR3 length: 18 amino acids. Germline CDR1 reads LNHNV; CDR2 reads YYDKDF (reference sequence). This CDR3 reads CATSRGRTANPSNQPQHF. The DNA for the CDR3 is TGTGCCACCAGCAGAGGAAGGACAGCGAATCCTAGCAATCAGCCCCAGCATTTT.

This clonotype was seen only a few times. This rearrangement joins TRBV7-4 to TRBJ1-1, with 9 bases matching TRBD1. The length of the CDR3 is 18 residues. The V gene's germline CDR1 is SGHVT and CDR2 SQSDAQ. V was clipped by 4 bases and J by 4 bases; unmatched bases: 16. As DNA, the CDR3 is TGTGCCAGCAGCTCGGCGGGACAGGGAAAAGCGGGTGGCACTGAAGCTTTCTTT. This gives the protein CASSSAGQGKAGGTEAFF.

The CDR3 DNA reads TGTGCCAGCAGAGAGGCGGGACTACAAGAGACCCAGTACTTC. It codes for CASREAGLQETQYF. The rearrangement joins TRBV2 to TRBJ2-5, with 7 positions matching TRBD2. Per the germline V gene, CDR1 is SNHLY and CDR2 is FYNNEI. The V segment lost 6 bases and the J segment 2 bases; nucleotides outside the gene matches: 6. The CDR3 loop spans 14 amino acids.

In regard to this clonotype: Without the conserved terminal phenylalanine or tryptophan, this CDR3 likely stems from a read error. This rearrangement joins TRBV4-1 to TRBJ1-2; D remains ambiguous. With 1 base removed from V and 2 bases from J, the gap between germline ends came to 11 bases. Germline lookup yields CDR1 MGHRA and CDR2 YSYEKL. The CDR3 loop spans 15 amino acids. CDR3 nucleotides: TGCGCCAGCAGCCAAGGGACGGTGGACAACTATGGCTACACCCTC. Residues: CASSQGTVDNYGYTL.

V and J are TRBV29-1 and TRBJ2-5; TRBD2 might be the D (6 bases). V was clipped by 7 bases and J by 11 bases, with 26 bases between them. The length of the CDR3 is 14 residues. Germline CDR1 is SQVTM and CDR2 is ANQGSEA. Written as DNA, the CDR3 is TGCAGCGCCAAAGACCGGGACTTTAACCCGGGACAGTACTTC. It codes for CSAKDRDFNPGQYF.

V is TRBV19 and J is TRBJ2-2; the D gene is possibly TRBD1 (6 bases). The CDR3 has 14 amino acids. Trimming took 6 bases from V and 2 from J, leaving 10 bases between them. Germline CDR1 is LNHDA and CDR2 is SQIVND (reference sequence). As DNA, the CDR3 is TGTGCCAGTAGACAGGGACAAAACACCGGGGAGCTGTTTTTT. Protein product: CASRQGQNTGELFF.

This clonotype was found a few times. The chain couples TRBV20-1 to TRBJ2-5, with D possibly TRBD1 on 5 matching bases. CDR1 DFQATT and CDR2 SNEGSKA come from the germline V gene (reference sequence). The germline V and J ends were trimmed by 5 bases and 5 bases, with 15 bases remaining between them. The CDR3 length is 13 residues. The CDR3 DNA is TGCAGTGCTCAGCTCCACTCAGGGGAGACCCAGTACTTC. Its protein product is CSAQLHSGETQYF.

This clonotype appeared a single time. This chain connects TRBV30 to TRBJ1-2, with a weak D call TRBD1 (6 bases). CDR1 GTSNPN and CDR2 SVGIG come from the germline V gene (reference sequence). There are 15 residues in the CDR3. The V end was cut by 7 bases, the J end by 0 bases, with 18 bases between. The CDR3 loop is CAFTTDQGSNYGYTF. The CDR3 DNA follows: TGTGCCTTCACCACCGACCAGGGGTCTAACTATGGCTACACCTTC.

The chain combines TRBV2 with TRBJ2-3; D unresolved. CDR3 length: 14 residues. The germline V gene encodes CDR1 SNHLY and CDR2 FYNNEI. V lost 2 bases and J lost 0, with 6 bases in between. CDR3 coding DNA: TGTGCCAGCAGTGAACTCTTGAGCACAGATACGCAGTATTTT. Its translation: CASSELLSTDTQYF.

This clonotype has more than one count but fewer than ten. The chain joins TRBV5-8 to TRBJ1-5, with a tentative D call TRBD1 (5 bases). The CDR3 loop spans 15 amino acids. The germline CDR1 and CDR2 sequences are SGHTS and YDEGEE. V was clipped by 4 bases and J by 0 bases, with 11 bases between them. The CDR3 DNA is TGTGCCAGCAGCCAGGGAGTTTATAGCAATCAGCCCCAGCATTTT. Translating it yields CASSQGVYSNQPQHF.

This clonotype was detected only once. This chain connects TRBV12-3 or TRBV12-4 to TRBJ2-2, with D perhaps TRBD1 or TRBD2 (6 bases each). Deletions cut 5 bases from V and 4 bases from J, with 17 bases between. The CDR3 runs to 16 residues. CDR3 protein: CASSTQGGPPTGELFF. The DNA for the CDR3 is TGTGCCAGCAGTACCCAAGGGGGGCCACCCACCGGGGAGCTGTTTTTT.

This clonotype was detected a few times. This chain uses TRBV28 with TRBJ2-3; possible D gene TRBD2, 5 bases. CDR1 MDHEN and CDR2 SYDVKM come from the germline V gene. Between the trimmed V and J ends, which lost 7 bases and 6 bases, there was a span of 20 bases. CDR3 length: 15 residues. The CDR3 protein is CASTTLGLGDDTQYF. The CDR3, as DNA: TGTGCCAGCACCACCTTAGGGCTGGGAGACGATACGCAGTATTTT.

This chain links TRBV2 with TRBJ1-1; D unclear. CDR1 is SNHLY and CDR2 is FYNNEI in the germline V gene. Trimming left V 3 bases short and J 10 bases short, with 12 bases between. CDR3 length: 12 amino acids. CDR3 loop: CASSEGWTGAFF. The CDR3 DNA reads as TGTGCCAGCAGTGAGGGCTGGACGGGAGCTTTCTTT.